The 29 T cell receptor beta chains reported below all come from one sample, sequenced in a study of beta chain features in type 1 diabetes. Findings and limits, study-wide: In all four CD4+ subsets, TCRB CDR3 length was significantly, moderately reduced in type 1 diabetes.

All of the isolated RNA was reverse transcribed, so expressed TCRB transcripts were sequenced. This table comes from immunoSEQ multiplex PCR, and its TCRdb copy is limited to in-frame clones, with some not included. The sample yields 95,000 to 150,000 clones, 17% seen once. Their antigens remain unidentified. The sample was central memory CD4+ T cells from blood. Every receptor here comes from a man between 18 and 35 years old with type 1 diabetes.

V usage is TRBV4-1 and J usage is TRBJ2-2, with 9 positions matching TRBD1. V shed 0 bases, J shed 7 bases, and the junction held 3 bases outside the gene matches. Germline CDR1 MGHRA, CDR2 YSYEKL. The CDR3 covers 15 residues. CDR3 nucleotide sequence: TGCGCCAGCAGCCAAGATGAGACAGGGGGCGGGGAGCTGTTTTTT. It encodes CASSQDETGGGELFF.

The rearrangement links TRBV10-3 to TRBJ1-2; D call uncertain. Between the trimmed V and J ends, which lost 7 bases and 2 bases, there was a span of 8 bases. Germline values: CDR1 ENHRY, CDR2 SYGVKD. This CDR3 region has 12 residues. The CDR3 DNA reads TGTGCCATCACTGAAGGAAACTATGGCTACACCTTC. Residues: CAITEGNYGYTF.

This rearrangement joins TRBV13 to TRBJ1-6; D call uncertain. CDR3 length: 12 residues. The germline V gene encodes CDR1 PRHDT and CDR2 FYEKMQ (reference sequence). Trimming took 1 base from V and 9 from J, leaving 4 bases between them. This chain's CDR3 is CASSLVRSPLHF. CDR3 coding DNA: TGTGCCAGCAGCTTAGTACGTTCACCCCTCCACTTT. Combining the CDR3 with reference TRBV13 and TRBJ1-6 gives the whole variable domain AAGVIQSPRHLIKEKRETATLKCYPIPRHDTVYWYQQGPGQDPQFLISFYEKMQSDKGSIPDRFSAQQFSDYHSELNMSSLELGDSALYFCASSLVRSPLHFGNGTRLTVT.

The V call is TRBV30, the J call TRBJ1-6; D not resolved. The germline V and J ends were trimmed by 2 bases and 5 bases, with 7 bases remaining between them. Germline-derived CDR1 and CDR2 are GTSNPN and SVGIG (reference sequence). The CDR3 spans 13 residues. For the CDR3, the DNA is TGTGCCTGGAGTTCTGCGGATAATTCACCCCTCCACTTT. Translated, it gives CAWSSADNSPLHF. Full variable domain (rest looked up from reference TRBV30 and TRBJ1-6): SQTIHQWPATLVQPVGSPLSLECTVEGTSNPNLYWYRQAAGRGLQLLFYSVGIGQISSEVPQNLSASRPQDRQFILSSKKLLLSDSGFYLCAWSSADNSPLHFGNGTRLTVT.

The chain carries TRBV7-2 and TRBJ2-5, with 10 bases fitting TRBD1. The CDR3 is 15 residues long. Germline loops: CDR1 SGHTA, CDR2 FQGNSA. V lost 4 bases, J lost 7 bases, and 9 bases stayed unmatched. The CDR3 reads CASSSRTGGEGTQYF. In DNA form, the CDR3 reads TGTGCCAGCAGCTCCCGGACAGGGGGAGAGGGGACCCAGTACTTC.

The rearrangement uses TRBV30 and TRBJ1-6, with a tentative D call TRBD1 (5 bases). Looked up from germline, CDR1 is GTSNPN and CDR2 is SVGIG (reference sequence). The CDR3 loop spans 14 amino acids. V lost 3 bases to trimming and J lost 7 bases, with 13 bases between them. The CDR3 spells CAWRWGPPNSPLHF. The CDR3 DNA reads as TGTGCCTGGAGATGGGGACCTCCGAATTCACCCCTCCACTTT. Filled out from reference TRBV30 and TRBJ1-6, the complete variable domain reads SQTIHQWPATLVQPVGSPLSLECTVEGTSNPNLYWYRQAAGRGLQLLFYSVGIGQISSEVPQNLSASRPQDRQFILSSKKLLLSDSGFYLCAWRWGPPNSPLHFGNGTRLTVT.

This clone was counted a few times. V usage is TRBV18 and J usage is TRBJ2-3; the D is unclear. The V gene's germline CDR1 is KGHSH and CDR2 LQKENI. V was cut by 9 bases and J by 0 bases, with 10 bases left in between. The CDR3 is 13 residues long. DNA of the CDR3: TGTGCCAGTTCCCATTCTAGCACAGATACGCAGTATTTT. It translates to CASSHSSTDTQYF.

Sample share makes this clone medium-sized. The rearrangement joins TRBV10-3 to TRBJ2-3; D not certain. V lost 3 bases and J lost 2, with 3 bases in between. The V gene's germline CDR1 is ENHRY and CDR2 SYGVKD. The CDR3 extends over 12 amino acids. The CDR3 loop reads CAISEATDTQYF. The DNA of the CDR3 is TGTGCCATCAGTGAAGCCACAGATACGCAGTATTTT.

CDR3: CASSFQGATEAFF. The CDR3 DNA sequence: TGTGCCAGCTCTTTCCAGGGGGCGACTGAAGCTTTCTTT. The gene calls are TRBV18 and TRBJ1-1, with 8 nucleotides matching TRBD1. Germline V gives CDR1 KGHSH, CDR2 LQKENI. Trimming cost V 6 bases and J 5 bases; bases outside gene matches: 5. The CDR3 sequence is 13 residues long.

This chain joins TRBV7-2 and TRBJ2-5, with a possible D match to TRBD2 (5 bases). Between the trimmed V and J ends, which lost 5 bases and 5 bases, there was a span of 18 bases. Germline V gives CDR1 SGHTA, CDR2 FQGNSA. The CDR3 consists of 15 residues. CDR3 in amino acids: CASSVRATRWETQYF. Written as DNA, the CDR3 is TGTGCCAGCAGCGTGCGGGCGACTCGCTGGGAGACCCAGTACTTC.

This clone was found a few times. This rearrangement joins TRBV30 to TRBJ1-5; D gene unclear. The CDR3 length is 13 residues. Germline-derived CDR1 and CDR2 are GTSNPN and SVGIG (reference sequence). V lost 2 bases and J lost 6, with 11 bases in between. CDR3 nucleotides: TGTGCCTGGAGTCGCGGGCCAGGTCAGCCCCAGCATTTT. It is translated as CAWSRGPGQPQHF.

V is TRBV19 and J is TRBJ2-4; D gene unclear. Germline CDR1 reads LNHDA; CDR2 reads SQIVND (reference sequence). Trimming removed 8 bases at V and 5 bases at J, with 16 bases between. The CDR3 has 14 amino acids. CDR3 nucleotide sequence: TGTGCCAGTGGAGTCTCCAGCTTCCAAAACATTCAGTACTTC. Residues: CASGVSSFQNIQYF. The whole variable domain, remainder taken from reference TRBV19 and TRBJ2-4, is DGGITQSPKYLFRKEGQNVTLSCEQNLNHDAMYWYRQDPGQGLRLIYYSQIVNDFQKGDIAEGYSVSREKKESFPLTVTSAQKNPTAFYLCASGVSSFQNIQYFGAGTRLSVL.

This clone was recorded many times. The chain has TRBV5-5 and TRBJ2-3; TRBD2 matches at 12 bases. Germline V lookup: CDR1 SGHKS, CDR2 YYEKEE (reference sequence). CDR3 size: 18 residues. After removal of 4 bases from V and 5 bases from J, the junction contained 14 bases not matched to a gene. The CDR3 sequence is CASSPGITLAGGRDTQYF. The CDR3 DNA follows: TGTGCCAGCAGCCCAGGGATAACACTAGCGGGAGGACGAGATACGCAGTATTTT.

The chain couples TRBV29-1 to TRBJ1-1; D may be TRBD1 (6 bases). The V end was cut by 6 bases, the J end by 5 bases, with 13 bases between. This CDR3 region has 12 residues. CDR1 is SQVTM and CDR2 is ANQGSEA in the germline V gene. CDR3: CSVNTGKTEAFF. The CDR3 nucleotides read TGCAGCGTCAATACAGGGAAGACTGAAGCTTTCTTT.

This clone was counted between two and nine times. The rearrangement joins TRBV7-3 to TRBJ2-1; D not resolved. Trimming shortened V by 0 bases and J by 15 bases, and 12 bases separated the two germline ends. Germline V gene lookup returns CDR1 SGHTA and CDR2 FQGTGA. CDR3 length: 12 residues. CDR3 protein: CASSLTGNPPFF. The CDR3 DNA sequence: TGTGCCAGCAGCTTAACGGGCAACCCGCCGTTCTTC. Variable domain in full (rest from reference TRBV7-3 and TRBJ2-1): GAGVSQTPSNKVTEKGKYVELRCDPISGHTALYWYRQSLGQGPEFLIYFQGTGAADDSGLPNDRFFAVRPEGSVSTLKIQRTERGDSAVYLCASSLTGNPPFFGPGTRLTVL.

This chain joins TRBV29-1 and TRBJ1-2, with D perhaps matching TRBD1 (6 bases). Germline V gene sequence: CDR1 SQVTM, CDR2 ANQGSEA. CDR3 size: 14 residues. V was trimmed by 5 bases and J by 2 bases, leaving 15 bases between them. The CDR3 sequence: CSVNTGGGNYGYTF. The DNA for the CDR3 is TGCAGCGTTAACACCGGAGGGGGGAACTATGGCTACACCTTC.

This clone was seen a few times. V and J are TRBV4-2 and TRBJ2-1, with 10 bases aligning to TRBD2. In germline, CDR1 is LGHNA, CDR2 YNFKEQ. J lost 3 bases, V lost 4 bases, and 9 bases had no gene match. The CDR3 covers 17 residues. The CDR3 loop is CASSPRAGGGLYNEQFF. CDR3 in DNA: TGTGCCAGCAGCCCTCGAGCGGGAGGGGGACTCTACAATGAGCAGTTCTTC.

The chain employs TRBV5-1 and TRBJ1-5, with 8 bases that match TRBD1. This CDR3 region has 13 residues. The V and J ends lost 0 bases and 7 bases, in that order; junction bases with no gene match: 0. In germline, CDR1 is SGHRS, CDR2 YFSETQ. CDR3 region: CASSLDRGQPQHF. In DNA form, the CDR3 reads TGCGCCAGCAGCTTGGACAGGGGGCAGCCCCAGCATTTT.

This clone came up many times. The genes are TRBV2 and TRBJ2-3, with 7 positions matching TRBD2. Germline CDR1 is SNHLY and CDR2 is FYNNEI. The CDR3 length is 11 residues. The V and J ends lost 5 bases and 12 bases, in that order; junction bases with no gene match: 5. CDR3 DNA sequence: TGTGCCAGCAGTCAAGAGCGGGACCAGTATTTT. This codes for CASSQERDQYF.

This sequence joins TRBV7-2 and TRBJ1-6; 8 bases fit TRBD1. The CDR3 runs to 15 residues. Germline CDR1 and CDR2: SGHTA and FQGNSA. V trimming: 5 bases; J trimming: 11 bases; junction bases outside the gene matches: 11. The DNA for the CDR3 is TGTGCCAGCAGCAACGGACAGGGTGACTCTGCACCCCTCCACTTT. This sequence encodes CASSNGQGDSAPLHF.

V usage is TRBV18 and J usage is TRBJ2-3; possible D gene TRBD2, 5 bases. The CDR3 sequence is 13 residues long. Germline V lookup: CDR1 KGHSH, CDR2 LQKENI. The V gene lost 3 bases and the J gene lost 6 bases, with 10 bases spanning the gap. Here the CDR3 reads CASSPTRRDTQYF. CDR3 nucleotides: TGTGCCAGCTCACCTACTAGGAGGGATACGCAGTATTTT.

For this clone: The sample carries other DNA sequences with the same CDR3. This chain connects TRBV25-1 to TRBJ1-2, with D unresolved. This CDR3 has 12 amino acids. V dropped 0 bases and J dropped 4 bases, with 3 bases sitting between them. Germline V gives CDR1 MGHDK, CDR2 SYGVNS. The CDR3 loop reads CASSEYGYGYTF. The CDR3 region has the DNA TGTGCCAGCAGTGAATATGGCTATGGCTACACCTTC.

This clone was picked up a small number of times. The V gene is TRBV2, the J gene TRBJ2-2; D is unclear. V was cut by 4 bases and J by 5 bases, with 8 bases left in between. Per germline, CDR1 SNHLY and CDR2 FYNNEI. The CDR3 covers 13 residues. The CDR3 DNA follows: TGTGCCAGCAGTGGGGAATATACCGGGGAGCTGTTTTTT. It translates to CASSGEYTGELFF.

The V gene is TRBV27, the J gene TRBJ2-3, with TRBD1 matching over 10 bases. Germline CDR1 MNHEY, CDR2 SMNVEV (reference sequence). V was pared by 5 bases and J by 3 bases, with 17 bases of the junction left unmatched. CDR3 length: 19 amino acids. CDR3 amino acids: CASSKRIPGTGVWTDTQYF. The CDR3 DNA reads TGTGCCAGCAGTAAACGAATTCCCGGGACAGGGGTATGGACAGATACGCAGTATTTT.

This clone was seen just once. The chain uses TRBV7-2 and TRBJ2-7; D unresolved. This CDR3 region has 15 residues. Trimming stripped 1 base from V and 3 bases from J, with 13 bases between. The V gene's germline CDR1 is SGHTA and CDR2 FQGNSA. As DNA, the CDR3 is TGTGCCAGCAGCTTAGGACTTCTTATAGGCTACGAGCAGTACTTC. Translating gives CASSLGLLIGYEQYF.

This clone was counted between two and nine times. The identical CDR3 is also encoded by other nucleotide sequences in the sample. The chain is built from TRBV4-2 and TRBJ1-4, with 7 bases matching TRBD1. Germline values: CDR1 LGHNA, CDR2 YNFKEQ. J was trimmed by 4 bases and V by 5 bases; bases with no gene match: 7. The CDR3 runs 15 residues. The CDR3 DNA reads TGTGCCAGCAGCAGTCGACAGGGAGGTAATGAAAAACTGTTTTTT. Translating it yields CASSSRQGGNEKLFF.

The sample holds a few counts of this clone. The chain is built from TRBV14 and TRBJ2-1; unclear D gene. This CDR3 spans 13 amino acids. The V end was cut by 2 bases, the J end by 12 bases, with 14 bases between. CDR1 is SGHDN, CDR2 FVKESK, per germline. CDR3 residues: CASSQNRARRQFF. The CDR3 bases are TGTGCCAGCAGCCAAAACCGAGCGAGAAGGCAGTTCTTC.

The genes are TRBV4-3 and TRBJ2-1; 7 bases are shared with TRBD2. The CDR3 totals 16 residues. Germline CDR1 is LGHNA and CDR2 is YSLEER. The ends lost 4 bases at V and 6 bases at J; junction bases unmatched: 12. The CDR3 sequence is CASSPMVTSFGNEQFF. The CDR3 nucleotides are TGCGCCAGCAGCCCGATGGTGACTAGCTTCGGCAATGAGCAGTTCTTC.

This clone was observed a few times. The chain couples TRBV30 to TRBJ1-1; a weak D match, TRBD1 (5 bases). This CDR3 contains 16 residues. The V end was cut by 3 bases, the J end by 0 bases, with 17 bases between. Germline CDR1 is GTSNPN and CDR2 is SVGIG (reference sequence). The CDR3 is CAWSVTPGRLNTEAFF. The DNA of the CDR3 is TGTGCCTGGAGCGTCACCCCGGGACGCTTGAACACTGAAGCTTTCTTT.